These 5 T cell receptor beta chains were sequenced from one sample in a study of beta chain features in type 1 diabetes. Investigators reverse transcribed all isolated RNA, so they sequenced expressed TCRB transcripts. Libraries were prepared by immunoSEQ multiplex PCR; TCRdb keeps only in-frame clonotypes and omits some of them. The data contain about 410,000 clones, approximately 14% of them singletons. The specimen was naive CD4+ T cells from blood. The receptors come from a man aged 25-40 years in good health.

This clone was counted many times. The chain carries TRBV15 and TRBJ2-5; D could derive from TRBD1 or TRBD2 (5 bases each). The CDR3 has 17 amino acids. The germline V gene has CDR1 LNHNV and CDR2 YYDKDF (reference sequence). Trimming stripped 0 bases from V and 2 bases from J, with 16 bases between. The CDR3 nucleotides are TGTGCCACCAGCAGAGATTGGGGACGCAACACACAAGAGACCCAGTACTTC. It codes for CATSRDWGRNTQETQYF.

V gene TRBV7-2 combines with J gene TRBJ2-7; 8 nucleotides match TRBD1. CDR3 length: 15 residues. Germline values: CDR1 SGHTA, CDR2 FQGNSA. The J segment lost 5 bases and the V segment lost 5 bases, leaving 11 bases of the junction unmatched. The CDR3 nucleotides are TGTGCCAGCAGCGCCCGGGACAGGTTCGGGGACGAGCAGTACTTC. It yields the protein CASSARDRFGDEQYF.

The chain combines TRBV9 with TRBJ1-1; D call uncertain. Per the germline V gene, CDR1 is SGDLS and CDR2 is YYNGEE. V dropped 2 bases and J dropped 4 bases, with 18 bases sitting between them. The CDR3 has 16 residues. The CDR3 DNA reads TGTGCCAGCAGCGTTGACCAGACACCGCGGAGCACTGAAGCTTTCTTT. It encodes CASSVDQTPRSTEAFF.

The CDR3 spells CASSQVHTREQFF. CDR3 coding DNA: TGCGCCAGCAGCCAAGTACACACCCGTGAGCAGTTCTTC. The gene calls are TRBV4-3 and TRBJ2-1; D is unresolved. Deletions cut 1 base from V and 9 bases from J, with 10 bases between. The germline V gene encodes CDR1 LGHNA and CDR2 YSLEER. This CDR3 contains 13 residues.

The chain employs TRBV5-4 and TRBJ1-3; D is unresolved. The V end was cut by 4 bases, the J end by 4 bases, with 12 bases between. This CDR3 is 14 amino acids long. Germline CDR1 SGHNT, CDR2 YYREEE (reference sequence). DNA of the CDR3: TGTGCCAGCAGCGGGCCAACTGGAGGAAACACCATATATTTT. Translated: CASSGPTGGNTIYF.